This T cell receptor beta chain was found in a study of T cells in Graves' hyperthyroidism and ophthalmopathy. CDR3 size: 14 residues. Germline values: CDR1 SGHKS, CDR2 YYEKEE (reference sequence). V lost 4 bases, J lost 6 bases, and 6 bases stayed unmatched. RNA transcripts served as the template for amplifying TCR beta CDR3 regions. TCR CDR3 underwent first-round RT-PCR with the HTBI primer set. TCRdb re-called the multiplex PCR reads through MiXCR, storing one row per CDR3 protein. The sample gives roughly 290,000 distinct CDR3 sequences, 12% to 15% of which show up once; 7% to 9.5% is in the top ten.

The source material was blood. The chain combines TRBV5-5 with TRBJ2-4, with 8 bases aligning to TRBD1. The clonotype originates from a woman aged 40-49 years with Graves' hyperthyroidism. In nucleotides, the CDR3 is TGTGCCAGCAGCCCAGGGACAGGAGGAAACATTCAGTACTTC. This codes for CASSPGTGGNIQYF.